The clone carrying this TCR beta chain was observed a handful of times. This entry belongs to a study of early T cells in non-severe SARS-CoV-2 infection. Across the whole study: Unsorted whole-blood RNA was sequenced in bulk, leaving chains unpaired.

TCRdb redid the calling of the 5' RACE reads with MiXCR, one entry per CDR3 protein. Here the sample spans roughly 65,000 distinct CDR3 sequences, 12% being singletons. CDR1 is SGHTA and CDR2 is FQGNSA in the germline V gene. The CDR3 is 11 amino acids. V was pared by 6 bases and J by 5 bases, with 6 bases between. The chain uses TRBV7-2 and TRBJ2-3; D uncertain. The TCR comes from an adult who was a healthcare worker with PCR-confirmed SARS-CoV-2 infection or an uninfected control (not recorded which). The specimen sequenced was whole blood. CDR3 loop: CASRLRDTQYF. The CDR3 DNA is TGTGCCAGCAGACTTAGAGATACGCAGTATTTT.